Listed here is a single T cell receptor beta chain. In germline, CDR1 is MNHEY, CDR2 SMNVEV (reference sequence). The CDR3 loop spans 12 amino acids. V lost 6 bases to trimming and J lost 5 bases, with 11 bases between them. The data originate from a study of technical replicates of blood from several donors. TCRdb's table, derived via immunoSEQ multiplex PCR, lists solely in-frame clones and lacks some. The sample has roughly 72,000 clones; 95% to 97% are singletons. The source of this sequence is a human donor in good health. This sequence joins TRBV27 and TRBJ2-7, with a tentative D call TRBD1 (5 bases). Sequencing was carried out using T cells isolated from PBMCs. This chain's CDR3 is CASRAGYHEQYF. The DNA for the CDR3 is TGTGCCAGCAGGGCAGGGTATCACGAGCAGTACTTC.